This entry lists 25 T cell receptor beta chains sequenced from one sample in a study of shared clonotypes between healthy human individuals. Naive CD8 cells, CD45RO-negative and positively selected for CCR7, excluded terminally differentiated effector memory CD45RA+ cells. Some clones are missing from TCRdb's copy, which holds only in-frame ones; the method was immunoSEQ multiplex PCR. This table has around 550,000 clones, roughly 96% appearing once. Sequencing used naive CD8+ T cells sorted from blood. The origin of the receptors is a woman aged 25 to 39 in good health.

V is TRBV2 and J is TRBJ2-2; 9 bases line up with TRBD2. This CDR3 region has 17 residues. The germline gives CDR1 SNHLY, CDR2 FYNNEI. V was pared by 7 bases and J by 4 bases, with 13 bases of the junction left unmatched. As DNA, the CDR3 is TGTGCCAGCACGTGGAAGATAGCGGGAGAGATCACCGGGGAGCTGTTTTTT. This translates into CASTWKIAGEITGELFF.

The genes are TRBV4-1 and TRBJ1-5; a weak D match, TRBD1 (6 bases). Germline V CDR1 and CDR2: MGHRA, YSYEKL. Trimming removed 4 bases from V and 2 bases from J, with 18 bases in between. This CDR3 is built from 17 residues. CDR3 in amino acids: CASSPPLGGTRNQPQHF. The CDR3 nucleotides read TGCGCCAGCAGCCCCCCCTTAGGGGGGACGCGCAATCAGCCCCAGCATTTT.

In nucleotides, the CDR3 is TGCGCCAGCAGTCCTTTTCTATCCTACGAGCAGTACTTC. Translated: CASSPFLSYEQYF. The chain couples TRBV5-1 to TRBJ2-7; D gene ambiguous. The V gene's germline CDR1 is SGHRS and CDR2 YFSETQ. Trimming shortened V by 5 bases and J by 1 base, and 10 bases separated the two germline ends. This CDR3 has 13 residues.

In this sample, this clone turned up once. The V call is TRBV7-9, the J call TRBJ2-7; maybe TRBD1 (5 bases). The CDR3 has 16 amino acids. V dropped 4 bases and J dropped 3 bases, with 19 bases sitting between them. Germline lookup yields CDR1 SEHNR and CDR2 FQNEAQ (reference sequence). The CDR3 bases are TGTGCCAGCAGCTCTCTCCCGGACACGGCGAACTACGAGCAGTACTTC. Amino acid sequence: CASSSLPDTANYEQYF.

The V and J genes are TRBV27 and TRBJ2-1; the D gene is possibly TRBD2 (5 bases). CDR1 MNHEY and CDR2 SMNVEV come from the germline V gene (reference sequence). The CDR3 loop spans 15 amino acids. Trimming took 3 bases from V and 4 from J, leaving 13 bases between them. DNA for the CDR3: TGTGCCAGCAGTTTCGGGGTTGAGGGATACAATGAGCAGTTCTTC. It codes for CASSFGVEGYNEQFF.

This chain links TRBV28 with TRBJ1-1; D call uncertain. The CDR3 is 10 residues long. Germline loops: CDR1 MDHEN, CDR2 SYDVKM. Deletions cut 9 bases from V and 6 bases from J, with 8 bases between. The CDR3 is CASGQSEAFF. CDR3 in DNA: TGTGCCAGTGGGCAATCTGAAGCTTTCTTT. The full variable domain, completed using reference TRBV28 and TRBJ1-1, is DVKVTQSSRYLVKRTGEKVFLECVQDMDHENMFWYRQDPGLGLRLIYFSYDVKMKEKGDIPEGYSVSREKKERFSLILESASTNQTSMYLCASGQSEAFFGQGTRLTVV.

This rearrangement joins TRBV25-1 to TRBJ1-2; D call uncertain. The germline V gene encodes CDR1 MGHDK and CDR2 SYGVNS. The ends were cut back, 3 bases at V and 5 bases at J, with 13 bases in the middle. The CDR3 has 14 amino acids. CDR3 protein: CASSELGSRYGYTF. The DNA for the CDR3 is TGTGCCAGCAGTGAGTTGGGGAGTCGATATGGCTACACCTTC.

The V gene is TRBV7-9, the J gene TRBJ2-5; a weak D match, TRBD2 (6 bases). The DNA end lines up better with TRBJ2-7; the J call may be wrong. The CDR3 sequence is 14 residues long. Germline loops: CDR1 SEHNR, CDR2 FQNEAQ (reference sequence). The CDR3 loop reads CASSSGLLPYEQYF. The CDR3 DNA follows: TGTGCCAGCAGTTCGGGACTCCTACCCTACGAGCAGTACTTC.

The rearrangement links TRBV11-1 to TRBJ2-7; tentatively, D is TRBD2 (5 bases). The CDR3 spans 13 residues. V lost 6 bases and J lost 2, with 11 bases in between. Germline V gives CDR1 SGHAT, CDR2 FQDESV (reference sequence). Written as DNA, the CDR3 is TGTGCCAGCAGATTACTAGGCGCCTACGAGCAGTACTTC. It yields the protein CASRLLGAYEQYF.

With regard to this clone: Other DNA sequences in this sample translate to the same CDR3. The V call is TRBV19, the J call TRBJ2-2; weak D call: TRBD1 (6 bases). The CDR3 covers 14 residues. V lost 6 bases, J lost 1 base, and 9 bases lay in between. Germline V CDR1 and CDR2: LNHDA, SQIVND (reference sequence). The CDR3 DNA is TGTGCCAGTAGCCTGGGACAGAACACCGGGGAGCTGTTTTTT. Amino acid sequence: CASSLGQNTGELFF. Combining the CDR3 with reference TRBV19 and TRBJ2-2 gives the whole variable domain DGGITQSPKYLFRKEGQNVTLSCEQNLNHDAMYWYRQDPGQGLRLIYYSQIVNDFQKGDIAEGYSVSREKKESFPLTVTSAQKNPTAFYLCASSLGQNTGELFFGEGSRLTVL.

A few counts support this clone. This rearrangement joins TRBV4-1 to TRBJ1-5; no reliable D call. Germline loops: CDR1 MGHRA, CDR2 YSYEKL. Trimming took 5 bases from V and 6 from J, leaving 14 bases between them. The CDR3 length is 14 residues. The CDR3: CASSALQVFQPQHF. The CDR3 nucleotides are TGCGCCAGCAGCGCCCTCCAGGTCTTTCAGCCCCAGCATTTT.

Only a few counts were recorded for this clone. The chain is built from TRBV30 and TRBJ1-1; D remains unclear. The V and J ends lost 2 bases and 1 base respectively, with 5 bases between them. The CDR3 is 12 residues long. Germline CDR1 GTSNPN, CDR2 SVGIG (reference sequence). In DNA, the CDR3 is TGTGCCTGGAGTTTAACGAACACTGAAGCTTTCTTT. Translated: CAWSLTNTEAFF.

The chain combines TRBV5-6 with TRBJ2-7; D is uncertain. The CDR3 is made up of 16 amino acids. Per the germline V gene, CDR1 is SGHDT and CDR2 is YYEEEE. V shed 1 base and J shed 2 bases, with 16 bases lying between them. DNA of the CDR3: TGTGCCAGCAGCTTGTCGGCGGCAGCGCACACCTACGAGCAGTACTTC. Its protein is CASSLSAAAHTYEQYF.

The chain links TRBV19 to TRBJ2-1, with 8 bases that match TRBD2. Germline loops: CDR1 LNHDA, CDR2 SQIVND (reference sequence). This CDR3 is built from 15 residues. The junction had 3 bases not matched to a gene; V was cut back by 3 bases and J by 2 bases. In nucleotides, the CDR3 is TGTGCCAGTAGTATTGCTAGCGGGCCCTACAATGAGCAGTTCTTC. This encodes CASSIASGPYNEQFF. The full variable domain, its missing parts supplied by reference TRBV19 and TRBJ2-1, is DGGITQSPKYLFRKEGQNVTLSCEQNLNHDAMYWYRQDPGQGLRLIYYSQIVNDFQKGDIAEGYSVSREKKESFPLTVTSAQKNPTAFYLCASSIASGPYNEQFFGPGTRLTVL.

CDR3 residues: CASSYRRDQLETQYF. The CDR3 bases are TGTGCCAGCAGTTATCGAAGGGACCAGTTGGAGACCCAGTACTTC. The chain employs TRBV28 and TRBJ2-5; D may be TRBD1 or TRBD2 (5 bases each). V lost 4 bases and J lost 5, with 17 bases in between. The CDR3 consists of 15 residues. Germline assignment: CDR1 MDHEN and CDR2 SYDVKM.

The rearrangement joins TRBV28 to TRBJ1-1, with D uncertain. The length of the CDR3 is 11 residues. V lost 4 bases and J lost 11, with 11 bases in between. Germline CDR1 is MDHEN and CDR2 is SYDVKM. The DNA for the CDR3 is TGTGCCAGCAGTTCCACCTACATTGCTTTCTTT. Its translation: CASSSTYIAFF.

V gene TRBV11-3 combines with J gene TRBJ2-1; 7 positions agree with TRBD2. Germline assignment: CDR1 SGHNT and CDR2 YENEEA. The J segment lost 9 bases and the V segment lost 1 base, leaving 3 bases of the junction unmatched. The CDR3 is made up of 13 amino acids. CDR3 in amino acids: CASSLASGGEQFF. The CDR3 bases are TGTGCCAGCAGCTTAGCATCGGGAGGTGAGCAGTTCTTC.

V usage is TRBV23-1 and J usage is TRBJ2-6; D is undetermined. TRBV23-1 is annotated as an ORF whose role is uncertain. Trimming took 4 bases from V and 4 from J, leaving 5 bases between them. CDR3 size: 13 residues. The DNA for the CDR3 is TGCGCCAGCAGTCGTCAAGGGGCCAACGTCCTGACTTTC. This sequence encodes CASSRQGANVLTF.

The genes are TRBV27 and TRBJ2-7; D remains unclear. V lost 2 bases, J lost 3 bases, and 8 bases lay in between. CDR1 and CDR2 (germline): MNHEY, SMNVEV (reference sequence). CDR3 size: 13 residues. CDR3 sequence reads: CASSLEQNYEQYF. The CDR3 DNA reads TGTGCCAGCAGTTTAGAACAGAACTACGAGCAGTACTTC.

V usage is TRBV6-1 and J usage is TRBJ1-1; no clear D. The length of the CDR3 is 13 residues. V dropped 4 bases and J dropped 5 bases, with 11 bases sitting between them. Per the germline V gene, CDR1 is MNHNS and CDR2 is SASEGT. This CDR3 is CASSGAGRTEAFF. CDR3 DNA sequence: TGTGCCAGCAGTGGGGCGGGTAGGACTGAAGCTTTCTTT.

The count of this clone is one. This chain connects TRBV7-8 to TRBJ2-7; D is ambiguous. Deletions cut 6 bases from V and 4 bases from J, with 7 bases between. This CDR3 comprises 11 residues. In germline, CDR1 is SGHVS, CDR2 FQNEAQ. In DNA form, the CDR3 reads TGTGCCAGCAGGGATCAATACGAGCAGTACTTC. It yields the protein CASRDQYEQYF.

V usage is TRBV13 and J usage is TRBJ2-3; TRBD2 aligns across 10 bases. From germline, CDR1 is PRHDT and CDR2 FYEKMQ (reference sequence). Losses at the gene ends were 0 bases for V and 3 bases for J; bases not matched to a gene: 6. The CDR3 consists of 17 residues. CDR3 sequence: CASSLGILAGSTDTQYF. CDR3 sequence (DNA): TGTGCCAGCAGCTTAGGCATACTAGCGGGATCAACAGATACGCAGTATTTT.

The chain joins TRBV7-6 to TRBJ2-1, with 12 bases fitting TRBD2. With V trimmed by 5 bases and J by 4 bases, 3 bases remained unmatched. This CDR3 is 15 amino acids long. Germline CDR1 SGHVS, CDR2 FNYEAQ. The CDR3 DNA reads as TGTGCCAGCAGCCACGGGACTAGCGGGTACAATGAGCAGTTCTTC. The encoded protein is CASSHGTSGYNEQFF.

The CDR3 region has the DNA TGTGCCAGTATCCTACAGGGCCAGGGATGGACTGAAGCTTTCTTT. Amino acids: CASILQGQGWTEAFF. The rearrangement uses TRBV19 and TRBJ1-1; D perhaps matches TRBD1 (6 bases). This CDR3 comprises 15 residues. V lost 7 bases to trimming and J lost 5 bases, with 20 bases between them. Per the germline V gene, CDR1 is LNHDA and CDR2 is SQIVND (reference sequence). Based on the CDR3 plus reference TRBV19 and TRBJ1-1, the full variable domain is DGGITQSPKYLFRKEGQNVTLSCEQNLNHDAMYWYRQDPGQGLRLIYYSQIVNDFQKGDIAEGYSVSREKKESFPLTVTSAQKNPTAFYLCASILQGQGWTEAFFGQGTRLTVV.

This chain uses TRBV13 with TRBJ1-1; D is undetermined. Germline V gene lookup returns CDR1 PRHDT and CDR2 FYEKMQ (reference sequence). The CDR3 runs to 14 residues. Trimming cost V 5 bases and J 4 bases, with 14 bases left between them. The CDR3 region is CASSPPDTITEAFF. The CDR3 DNA reads TGTGCCAGCAGCCCTCCCGACACGATCACTGAAGCTTTCTTT.